This is a list of T cell receptor beta chains from one sample in a study of T cells after posttransplantation cyclophosphamide. Generated by immunoSEQ multiplex PCR, the TCRdb table keeps only in-frame clones and is missing some. The table shows tens of thousands of clones, with approximately 98% occurring only once. Specimen: naive CD4+ T cells sorted from PBMCs. These receptors all stem from a man aged 35 to 55 in good health, CMV-negative, and a related stem cell transplant donor. The CDR3 runs from the conserved cysteine through the conserved F or W. Each record gives: J gene, D gene, V gene, clone size, CDR3 protein, CDR3 DNA. The D gene is left open where the match is weak. Some rows mark clone size as missing; the rest say once, few, many or name a class of expanded clone.

>TRBJ2-7|TRBD2|TRBV27|.
CASSLMAGGVYEQYF
TGTGCCAGCAGTTTAATGGCGGGAGGAGTCTACGAGCAGTACTTC
>TRBJ2-1|.|TRBV5-4|.
CASSLEMASSYNEQFF
TGTGCCAGCAGCTTGGAGATGGCTTCCTCCTACAATGAGCAGTTCTTC
>TRBJ2-2|TRBD1|TRBV27|.
CASSRWGQGTGELFF
TGTGCCAGCAGTAGGTGGGGACAGGGAACCGGGGAGCTGTTTTTT
>TRBJ1-4|.|TRBV19|once
CASSLGDEKLFF
TGTGCCAGTAGTCTCGGGGATGAAAAACTGTTTTTT
>TRBJ2-3|TRBD2|TRBV5-4|few
CASSLGTSTDTQYF
TGTGCCAGCAGCTTGGGGACTAGTACAGATACGCAGTATTTT
>TRBJ2-7|TRBD1|TRBV7-2|.
CASSPGTGGYEQYF
TGTGCCAGCAGTCCCGGGACAGGGGGCTACGAGCAGTACTTC
>TRBJ1-2|.|TRBV19|.
CASRKDINNYGYTF
TGTGCCAGTAGAAAGGACATTAACAACTATGGCTACACCTTC
>TRBJ2-1|TRBD2|TRBV7-2|.
CASSLAAGAGGNEQFF
TGTGCCAGCAGCTTAGCGGCAGGGGCGGGAGGGAATGAGCAGTTCTTC
>TRBJ1-1|.|TRBV29-1|.
CSVPRTGNTEAFF
TGCAGCGTGCCTAGGACGGGAAACACTGAAGCTTTCTTT
>TRBJ1-6|TRBD1|TRBV10-3|.
CAIRDRGFSGSPLHF
TGTGCCATCCGGGACAGGGGATTTTCGGGTTCACCCCTCCACTTT
>TRBJ2-1|.|TRBV11-3|.
CASGTGTPAFGEQFF
TGTGCCAGCGGCACCGGGACTCCTGCTTTCGGGGAGCAGTTCTTC
>TRBJ2-1|TRBD1|TRBV27|.
CASRLDRDRTYNEQFF
TGTGCCAGCAGGCTCGACCGGGACAGGACCTACAATGAGCAGTTCTTC
>TRBJ2-7|.|TRBV6-1|.
CASSERFSTMEQYF
TGTGCCAGCAGTGAGAGGTTCTCTACGATGGAGCAGTACTTC
>TRBJ2-1|.|TRBV5-1|.
CASSFRSSYNEQFF
TGCGCCAGCAGCTTCCGGAGCTCCTACAATGAGCAGTTCTTC
>TRBJ2-5|.|TRBV5-1|.
CASSSGAAGLIETQYF
TGCGCCAGCAGCTCCGGGGCTGCGGGGTTAATAGAGACCCAGTACTTC
>TRBJ2-3|.|TRBV10-3|.
CAISENPGATDTQYF
TGTGCCATCAGTGAAAACCCAGGGGCCACAGATACGCAGTATTTT
>TRBJ2-1|TRBD1|TRBV9|.
CASSVGGTGGRNEQLF
TGTGCCAGCAGCGTAGGCGGGACAGGGGGCAGGAATGAGCAGCTCTTC
>TRBJ1-1|.|TRBV25-1|.
CASSEAGYRGEAFF
TGTGCCAGCAGTGAAGCAGGGTACCGCGGTGAAGCTTTCTTT
>TRBJ1-1|TRBD1|TRBV28|.
CASSSPGTGMNTEAFF
TGTGCCAGCAGTTCTCCCGGGACAGGGATGAACACTGAAGCTTTCTTT
>TRBJ2-5|.|TRBV11-1|.
CASSFGGTETQYF
TGTGCCAGCAGCTTTGGAGGGACGGAGACCCAGTACTTC
>TRBJ2-7|TRBD1|TRBV5-1|.
CASSPTGQGASHEQYF
TGCGCCAGCAGCCCTACCGGACAGGGGGCATCGCACGAGCAGTACTTC
>TRBJ2-1|TRBD1|TRBV30|.
CAWTPGTAFGNEQFF
TGTGCCTGGACCCCCGGGACAGCGTTCGGCAATGAGCAGTTCTTC
>TRBJ2-1|TRBD2|TRBV4-2|.
CASSPRDQAGGYNEQFF
TGTGCCAGCAGCCCCAGAGACCAAGCGGGAGGCTACAATGAGCAGTTCTTC
>TRBJ1-1|.|TRBV7-8|.
CASSLRGNTEAFF
TGTGCCAGCAGCTTAAGGGGGAACACTGAAGCTTTCTTT
>TRBJ2-7|TRBD2|TRBV27|.
CASSWRGSVSYEQYF
TGTGCCAGCAGTTGGCGGGGGTCGGTCTCCTACGAGCAGTACTTC
>TRBJ2-6|.|TRBV5-1|.
CASSLARVPTSSGANVLTF
TGCGCCAGCAGCTTGGCCCGGGTTCCCACCTCCTCTGGGGCCAACGTCCTGACTTTC
>TRBJ1-1|.|TRBV7-2|.
CASSLVLEAFF
TGTGCCAGCAGCTTAGTTCTCGAAGCTTTCTTT
>TRBJ1-2|TRBD1|TRBV6-6|.
CASSGGTGKNYGYTF
TGTGCCAGCAGTGGGGGGACAGGGAAAAACTATGGCTACACCTTC
>TRBJ1-4|.|TRBV30|.
CAWSVGPQGWGEKLFF
TGTGCCTGGAGTGTCGGTCCACAGGGCTGGGGGGAAAAACTGTTTTTT
>TRBJ1-4|.|TRBV27|.
CASRRGLTNEKLFF
TGTGCCAGCAGAAGAGGGTTAACTAATGAAAAACTGTTTTTT
>TRBJ2-7|.|TRBV7-9|.
CASSLRRDGGEQYF
TGTGCCAGCAGCTTACGCAGGGATGGTGGTGAGCAGTACTTC
>TRBJ2-5|TRBD2|TRBV7-9|.
CASSLGGGPWYQETQYF
TGTGCCAGCAGCTTAGGGGGGGGTCCTTGGTACCAAGAGACCCAGTACTTC
>TRBJ2-7|.|TRBV27|.
CASSLTDPQLSYEQYF
TGTGCCAGCAGTTTGACAGACCCCCAACTCTCCTACGAGCAGTACTTC
>TRBJ1-4|.|TRBV27|once
CASSSHGATNEKLFF
TGTGCCAGCAGTTCCCACGGTGCAACTAATGAAAAACTGTTTTTT
>TRBJ2-5|TRBD2|TRBV5-1|.
CASSPYGGEETQYF
TGCGCCAGCAGCCCTTATGGGGGGGAGGAGACCCAGTACTTC
>TRBJ1-2|.|TRBV23-1|.
CASSHVAGAYGYTF
TGCGCCAGCAGTCACGTAGCAGGGGCCTATGGCTACACCTTC
>TRBJ1-1|TRBD1|TRBV11-3|.
CASSKGTGRNMNTEAFF
TGTGCCAGCAGCAAAGGGACAGGGCGCAACATGAACACTGAAGCTTTCTTT
>TRBJ1-3|.|TRBV6-5|.
CASSSRRGWDTIYF
TGTGCCAGCTCATCCCGGAGGGGCTGGGACACCATATATTTT
>TRBJ2-1|.|TRBV10-3|.
CAISDPNGVTFTNEQFF
TGTGCCATCAGTGACCCGAACGGGGTTACTTTTACCAATGAGCAGTTCTTC
>TRBJ2-2|TRBD1|TRBV7-9|.
CASSSGTGYTGELFF
TGTGCCAGCAGTTCCGGGACAGGATACACCGGGGAGCTGTTTTTT
>TRBJ2-5|TRBD2|TRBV18|.
CASSPSGSDETQYF
TGTGCCAGCTCACCTAGCGGGAGTGATGAGACCCAGTACTTC
>TRBJ2-7|.|TRBV27|.
CASSSYRYPYEQYF
TGTGCCAGCAGTTCGTACAGATACCCCTACGAGCAGTACTTC
>TRBJ1-1|.|TRBV28|.
CASSSQGLSYTEAFF
TGTGCCAGCAGTTCCCAGGGGCTTAGCTACACTGAAGCTTTCTTT
>TRBJ2-1|TRBD2|TRBV11-2|.
CASSFRGSGTYNEQFF
TGTGCCAGCAGCTTCCGGGGTAGCGGGACATACAATGAGCAGTTCTTC
>TRBJ1-4|.|TRBV18|.
CASSPRGEKLFF
TGTGCCAGCTCACCCCGGGGAGAAAAACTGTTTTTT